This passage covers 14 T cell receptor beta chains from one sample sequenced in a study of blood T cell repertoires in COVID-19. The assay was immunoSEQ multiplex PCR, and TCRdb's table has in-frame clones only and misses some. Here the sample spans over 250,000 clones, 80% to 90% being singletons. Material: PBMCs or T cells enriched from blood (not recorded which). All receptors derive from a man between 35 and 55 years old who had recovered from COVID-19.

The V and J genes are TRBV19 and TRBJ2-3, with no clear D. The V gene lost 1 base and the J gene lost 0 bases, with 8 bases spanning the gap. CDR1 is LNHDA, CDR2 SQIVND, per germline (reference sequence). The CDR3 has 15 amino acids. CDR3 nucleotide sequence: TGTGCCAGTAGTATAGGCTTAACTAGCACAGATACGCAGTATTTT. This codes for CASSIGLTSTDTQYF.

V is TRBV18 and J is TRBJ2-7; maybe TRBD2 (6 bases). The length of the CDR3 is 15 residues. Looked up from germline, CDR1 is KGHSH and CDR2 is LQKENI. The V end lost 6 bases, the J end lost 0 bases, and 15 bases lay between the germline ends. Written as DNA, the CDR3 is TGTGCCAGCTCGTACGGGACTGCTCACTCCTACGAGCAGTACTTC. This sequence encodes CASSYGTAHSYEQYF.

The chain combines TRBV7-6 with TRBJ1-2, with TRBD1 identical over 7 bases. V was clipped by 1 base and J by 4 bases; unmatched bases: 9. This CDR3 comprises 16 residues. From germline, CDR1 is SGHVS and CDR2 FNYEAQ. CDR3 loop: CASSLVTGVRSYGYTF. CDR3 in DNA: TGTGCCAGCAGCTTAGTTACAGGGGTTCGTAGCTATGGCTACACCTTC.

This CDR3 is CASSIPGLRNYGYTF. The CDR3 DNA is TGTGCCAGTAGTATACCGGGACTCAGAAACTATGGCTACACCTTC. The J gene is TRBJ1-2, the V gene TRBV19, with D tentatively TRBD1 (5 bases). Deletions cut 2 bases from V and 2 bases from J, with 12 bases between. Germline V gene lookup returns CDR1 LNHDA and CDR2 SQIVND (reference sequence). CDR3 length: 15 amino acids.

This clone was seen a handful of times. The gene calls are TRBV7-2 and TRBJ2-2; tentative D call: TRBD1 (6 bases). The CDR3 spans 17 residues. Trimming left V 0 bases short and J 7 bases short, with 18 bases between. Germline-derived CDR1 and CDR2 are SGHTA and FQGNSA. The CDR3 loop reads CASSLAGTMGKSGELFF. The CDR3 nucleotides read TGTGCCAGCAGCTTAGCTGGGACAATGGGGAAAAGCGGGGAGCTGTTTTTT.

The chain employs TRBV12-3 or TRBV12-4 and TRBJ2-7; TRBD1 aligns across 8 bases. V lost 1 base, J lost 6 bases, and 2 bases stayed unmatched. The CDR3 spans 13 residues. The DNA for the CDR3 is TGTGCCAGCAGTTTAGGTCAGGGGGCCGAGCAGTACTTC. It encodes CASSLGQGAEQYF.

V is TRBV7-9 and J is TRBJ2-1; 8 bases map to TRBD1. The J segment lost 5 bases and the V segment lost 4 bases, leaving 1 base of the junction unmatched. CDR1 SEHNR and CDR2 FQNEAQ come from the germline V gene (reference sequence). The CDR3 is 13 amino acids. CDR3: CASSWTGNNEQFF. The CDR3 nucleotides are TGTGCCAGCAGCTGGACAGGGAACAATGAGCAGTTCTTC.

This chain joins TRBV19 and TRBJ1-5, with 10 bases that match TRBD1. The V gene's germline CDR1 is LNHDA and CDR2 SQIVND (reference sequence). With 4 bases clipped from V and 0 bases from J, the junction kept 12 bases outside the gene matches. This CDR3 spans 19 amino acids. This chain's CDR3 is CASSTRDRGLKNSNQPQHF. DNA of the CDR3: TGTGCCAGTAGTACCAGGGACAGGGGACTAAAGAATAGCAATCAGCCCCAGCATTTT.

This clone was detected once. The J gene is TRBJ2-7, the V gene TRBV9; 10 bases match TRBD1. The CDR3 has 18 amino acids. Germline CDR1 is SGDLS and CDR2 is YYNGEE. V dropped 0 bases and J dropped 0; count of bases not matched to a gene: 9. This CDR3 reads CASSVDGGTGALSYEQYF. CDR3 sequence (DNA): TGTGCCAGCAGCGTAGACGGGGGGACAGGGGCCCTCTCCTACGAGCAGTACTTC.

The chain carries TRBV4-2 and TRBJ1-2; weak D call: TRBD1 (5 bases). The ends were cut back, 0 bases at V and 5 bases at J, with 13 bases in the middle. The CDR3 has 15 residues. Germline CDR1 reads LGHNA; CDR2 reads YNFKEQ. The CDR3 loop is CASSQDLGQQYGYTF. In DNA, the CDR3 is TGTGCCAGCAGCCAAGATCTTGGACAACAATATGGCTACACCTTC.

This chain connects TRBV30 to TRBJ2-2; 9 nucleotides line up with TRBD1. The CDR3 sequence is 16 residues long. Looked up from germline, CDR1 is GTSNPN and CDR2 is SVGIG (reference sequence). The V gene end was trimmed by 2 bases and the J gene end by 3 bases; junction bases not matched to a gene: 7. Written as DNA, the CDR3 is TGTGCCTGGAGTTCTACAGGGGGCGTGTACACCGGGGAGCTGTTTTTT. It specifies CAWSSTGGVYTGELFF.

V gene TRBV5-1 combines with J gene TRBJ1-5; D is perhaps TRBD1 (6 bases). The CDR3 runs 14 residues. Germline V gives CDR1 SGHRS, CDR2 YFSETQ. The ends were cut back, 4 bases at V and 3 bases at J, with 11 bases in the middle. CDR3 sequence reads: CASSTDSLNQPQHF. DNA for the CDR3: TGCGCCAGCAGCACGGACAGTCTCAATCAGCCCCAGCATTTT.

This rearrangement joins TRBV7-9 to TRBJ1-1; TRBD1 might be the D (6 bases). V was clipped by 6 bases and J by 3 bases, with 11 bases between them. This CDR3 comprises 13 residues. Per germline, CDR1 SEHNR and CDR2 FQNEAQ (reference sequence). In DNA, the CDR3 is TGTGCCAGCAGTCATGCAGGGGACACTGAAGCTTTCTTT. The encoded protein is CASSHAGDTEAFF.

The V call is TRBV18, the J call TRBJ1-1; perhaps TRBD1 as D (5 bases). The CDR3 runs 17 residues. The V gene's germline CDR1 is KGHSH and CDR2 LQKENI. With 3 bases removed from V and 3 bases from J, the gap between germline ends came to 20 bases. CDR3 coding DNA: TGTGCCAGCTCACCTCAGGACATCCCTTCGAGAGACACTGAAGCTTTCTTT. Protein sequence: CASSPQDIPSRDTEAFF. Full variable domain (remainder filled in from reference TRBV18 and TRBJ1-1): NAGVMQNPRHLVRRRGQEARLRCSPMKGHSHVYWYRQLPEEGLKFMVYLQKENIIDESGMPKERFSAEFPKEGPSILRIQQVVRGDSAAYFCASSPQDIPSRDTEAFFGQGTRLTVV.